This T cell receptor (beta chain) was documented in a study of monozygotic twins with inflammatory bowel disease. Points from the study as a whole: Telling apart the different T cell subtypes was not possible. Healthy co-twins showed greater TCRbeta diversity (inverse Simpson) than IBD patients.

Comments on this clonotype: The antigen is unknown.

For both chains, the TCRalpha and TCRbeta cDNA went through two nested PCRs of around 15 and 9 cycles. TCRdb re-called the 5' RACE reads; one entry per CDR3 protein, DNA not given. Across 150,000 to 200,000 distinct CDR3 sequences, the top ten clones capture around 7.2% of the sample. This CDR3 contains 14 residues. The V gene is TRBV12-3 or TRBV12-4, the J gene TRBJ1-4; absent DNA, TCRdb's TRBD1 call cannot be checked. The source material was blood. The receptor comes from a human donor with ulcerative colitis or Crohn's disease, or a healthy co-twin of an affected twin (not recorded which). This chain's CDR3 is CASSEVQGWEKLFF.